The rows below give T cell receptor beta chains drawn from one sample of a study of tumor-infiltrating lymphocytes in primary liver carcinoma. Each CDR3 protein gets one entry after TCRdb re-called the multiplex PCR reads with MiXCR. This table holds 150,000 to 200,000 distinct CDR3 sequences, roughly 60% found once. Sequenced material: peripheral blood. The receptors here all came from a man aged 40-55 years with primary liver carcinoma and hepatitis B virus infection. The CDR3 runs from the conserved cysteine through the conserved F or W. The D gene is left open where the match is weak. Clone size is given for some rows only: seen once, a few or many times, or a class if the clone is expanded.

d_gene: TRBD2
abundance: many
v_gene: TRBV11-2
j_gene: TRBJ2-3
CDR3aa: CASRRASGNTDTQYF
CDR3nt: TGTGCCAGCAGAAGGGCTAGCGGGAATACAGATACGCAGTATTTT

d_gene: NA
abundance: NA
v_gene: TRBV24-1
j_gene: TRBJ2-3
CDR3aa: CATSDRRTGSVDTQYF
CDR3nt: TGTGCCACCAGTGACCGCCGGACGGGATCTGTCGATACGCAGTATTTT

d_gene: TRBD2
abundance: few
v_gene: TRBV4-2
j_gene: TRBJ2-5
CDR3aa: CASSQGLLAGGETQYF
CDR3nt: TGTGCCAGCAGCCAAGGTCTACTAGCGGGAGGGGAGACCCAGTACTTC

d_gene: NA
abundance: NA
v_gene: TRBV11-2
j_gene: TRBJ2-1
CDR3aa: CASSRMTARVQFF
CDR3nt: TGTGCCAGCAGCCGGATGACGGCAAGGGTGCAGTTCTTC

d_gene: TRBD2
abundance: NA
v_gene: TRBV7-9
j_gene: TRBJ2-7
CDR3aa: CASSTTSGSPYEQYF
CDR3nt: TGTGCCAGCAGCACAACTAGCGGGAGCCCCTACGAGCAGTACTTC

d_gene: TRBD1
abundance: NA
v_gene: TRBV29-1
j_gene: TRBJ2-7
CDR3aa: CSVRDRAAYEQYF
CDR3nt: TGCAGCGTCCGGGACAGGGCAGCCTACGAGCAGTACTTC

d_gene: TRBD2
abundance: NA
v_gene: TRBV11-2
j_gene: TRBJ2-7
CDR3aa: CASSPTGLADEQYF
CDR3nt: TGTGCTAGCAGCCCTACGGGACTAGCCGACGAGCAGTACTTC

d_gene: TRBD2
abundance: NA
v_gene: TRBV29-1
j_gene: TRBJ2-7
CDR3aa: CSVETGTSGPYEQYF
CDR3nt: TGCAGCGTTGAAACAGGGACTAGCGGGCCCTACGAGCAGTACTTC

d_gene: NA
abundance: NA
v_gene: TRBV4-2
j_gene: TRBJ1-3
CDR3aa: CASSPLSGAGNTIYF
CDR3nt: TGTGCCAGCAGCCCGCTTTCAGGGGCTGGAAACACCATATATTTT

d_gene: NA
abundance: many
v_gene: TRBV29-1
j_gene: TRBJ2-3
CDR3aa: CSVAGEGDTQYF
CDR3nt: TGCAGCGTTGCAGGTGAAGGGGATACGCAGTATTTT

d_gene: TRBD2
abundance: few
v_gene: TRBV6-6
j_gene: TRBJ2-1
CDR3aa: CASSYLAGASYNEQFF
CDR3nt: TGTGCCAGCAGTTACCTAGCGGGAGCCTCCTACAATGAGCAGTTCTTC

d_gene: NA
abundance: few
v_gene: TRBV6-5
j_gene: TRBJ1-2
CDR3aa: CASSQVGGSNYGYTF
CDR3nt: TGTGCCAGCAGCCAAGTCGGAGGGTCGAACTATGGCTACACCTTC

d_gene: NA
abundance: NA
v_gene: TRBV4-1
j_gene: TRBJ2-7
CDR3aa: CVSRQEGQAYEQYF
CDR3nt: TGCGTCAGCAGACAAGAGGGGCAGGCCTACGAGCAGTACTTC

d_gene: TRBD2
abundance: few
v_gene: TRBV6-1
j_gene: TRBJ2-2
CDR3aa: CASSEEGLGRVAGELFF
CDR3nt: TGTGCCAGCAGTGAAGAAGGCCTAGGGAGGGTCGCCGGGGAGCTGTTTTTT

d_gene: TRBD1
abundance: NA
v_gene: TRBV4-1
j_gene: TRBJ1-1
CDR3aa: CASSQWTGPLEAFF
CDR3nt: TGCGCCAGCAGCCAGTGGACAGGTCCACTTGAAGCTTTCTTT

d_gene: TRBD2
abundance: many
v_gene: TRBV11-2
j_gene: TRBJ2-1
CDR3aa: CASSLSVEERGGPHNEQFF
CDR3nt: TGTGCCAGCAGCTTATCAGTGGAGGAGCGGGGGGGGCCCCACAATGAGCAGTTCTTC